The next 28 T cell receptor beta chains were all read from a single sample in a study of Ad26.COV2.S vaccination and SARS-CoV-2 variants. TCRdb keeps only in-frame clones here, not all; method: immunoSEQ multiplex PCR. The sample carries about 350,000 clones, around 92% recorded once. The sequences come from peripheral blood, collected after recovery from COVID-19. The origin of the receptors is a human donor who had recovered from COVID-19.

The chain uses TRBV11-2 and TRBJ2-3; no reliable D call. The CDR3 sequence is 13 residues long. Trimming removed 5 bases from V and 2 bases from J, with 8 bases in between. Germline V gives CDR1 SGHAT, CDR2 FQNNGV. CDR3 DNA: TGTGCCAGCAGCCTAAGGACCACAGATACGCAGTATTTT. This translates into CASSLRTTDTQYF.

The chain employs TRBV9 and TRBJ2-1, with D possibly matching TRBD2 (5 bases). Per the germline V gene, CDR1 is SGDLS and CDR2 is YYNGEE. This CDR3 region has 12 residues. The V and J ends lost 3 bases and 8 bases respectively, with 9 bases between them. CDR3: CASSDTRDEQFF. CDR3 DNA sequence: TGTGCCAGCAGCGATACTAGGGATGAGCAGTTCTTC.

This clone was counted only a few times. The gene calls are TRBV29-1 and TRBJ2-2; tentatively, D is TRBD1 (6 bases). Looked up from germline, CDR1 is SQVTM and CDR2 is ANQGSEA. V shed 4 bases and J shed 0 bases, with 9 bases lying between them. CDR3 length: 14 residues. In DNA form, the CDR3 reads TGCAGCGTTGTGGGGACAACGAACACCGGGGAGCTGTTTTTT. Protein: CSVVGTTNTGELFF.

The V and J genes are TRBV19 and TRBJ1-5; a weak D match, TRBD1 (5 bases). The germline gives CDR1 LNHDA, CDR2 SQIVND (reference sequence). The V gene lost 7 bases and the J gene lost 6 bases, with 13 bases spanning the gap. The CDR3 runs 13 residues. The CDR3 reads CASTGGRGQPQHF. DNA of the CDR3: TGTGCCAGTACCGGGGGTCGGGGTCAGCCCCAGCATTTT.

V gene TRBV14 combines with J gene TRBJ2-7; D is undetermined. Trimming cost V 0 bases and J 4 bases, with 4 bases left between them. CDR1 and CDR2 from the germline V gene are SGHDN and FVKESK. The CDR3 is made up of 12 amino acids. CDR3: CASSQDGYEQYF. CDR3 DNA sequence: TGTGCCAGCAGCCAAGACGGATACGAGCAGTACTTC.

The chain joins TRBV6-5 to TRBJ1-2; 8 bases agree with TRBD1. V gave up 4 bases and J gave up 6 bases; unmatched junction bases: 7. Germline CDR1 is MNHEY and CDR2 is SVGAGI. The CDR3 loop spans 14 amino acids. The CDR3 region is CASSWRQGADGYTF. DNA for the CDR3: TGTGCCAGCAGTTGGCGCCAGGGGGCCGATGGCTACACCTTC.

The chain is built from TRBV7-9 and TRBJ1-1; no firm D call. Trimming took off 3 bases at V and 1 base at J, with 3 bases between the two ends. The CDR3 contains 12 residues. In germline, CDR1 is SEHNR, CDR2 FQNEAQ (reference sequence). CDR3 in amino acids: CASSFENTEAFF. CDR3 DNA sequence: TGTGCCAGCAGCTTCGAGAACACTGAAGCTTTCTTT.

V gene TRBV7-2 combines with J gene TRBJ2-5; D tentatively fits TRBD1 or TRBD2 (5 bases each). V lost 4 bases and J lost 1, with 13 bases in between. The V gene's germline CDR1 is SGHTA and CDR2 FQGNSA. The length of the CDR3 is 15 residues. The CDR3 DNA sequence: TGTGCCAGCAGCTCGTACCAGGGACCCCAAGAGACCCAGTACTTC. It specifies CASSSYQGPQETQYF.

V and J are TRBV13 and TRBJ1-3; possible D gene TRBD1, 6 bases. V was pared by 5 bases and J by 5 bases, with 7 bases between. The germline CDR1 and CDR2 sequences are PRHDT and FYEKMQ (reference sequence). This CDR3 spans 12 amino acids. CDR3 coding DNA: TGTGCCAGCAGCAGGGACAGAAACACCATATATTTT. It codes for CASSRDRNTIYF.

V usage is TRBV11-2 and J usage is TRBJ1-2; 9 positions agree with TRBD1. CDR1 is SGHAT, CDR2 FQNNGV, per germline. CDR3 size: 17 residues. V lost 4 bases, J lost 2 bases, and 11 bases stayed unmatched. The CDR3 sequence is CASSSPGTGRDNYGYTF. CDR3 sequence (DNA): TGTGCCAGCAGCTCCCCCGGGACAGGGAGGGACAACTATGGCTACACCTTC.

This clone was seen a single time. V is TRBV11-2 and J is TRBJ2-1; D is unresolved. Germline V gene sequence: CDR1 SGHAT, CDR2 FQNNGV. The V and J ends lost 4 bases and 6 bases respectively, with 13 bases between them. The CDR3 length is 14 residues. The CDR3 bases are TGTGCCAGCAGCTACAATCCAGAGGCCAATGAGCAGTTCTTC. Residues: CASSYNPEANEQFF.

This sequence joins TRBV7-8 and TRBJ1-1; maybe TRBD1 (5 bases). The germline V and J ends were trimmed by 1 base and 4 bases, with 13 bases remaining between them. Germline V CDR1 and CDR2: SGHVS, FQNEAQ. This CDR3 is 15 amino acids long. Here the CDR3 DNA reads TGTGCCAGCAGCTTAGTTGGGGGGAGGGGCACTGAAGCTTTCTTT. This translates into CASSLVGGRGTEAFF.

J is TRBJ2-7 and V is TRBV7-2; 11 bases are shared with TRBD2. The CDR3 has 16 residues. V shed 6 bases and J 4 bases; nucleotides not matched to a gene: 11. Germline CDR1 and CDR2: SGHTA and FQGNSA. For the CDR3, the DNA is TGTGCCAGCAGGCTAGCGGGGGGACCTACTACTTACGAGCAGTACTTC. This codes for CASRLAGGPTTYEQYF. The variable domain in full, with the rest retrieved from reference TRBV7-2 and TRBJ2-7, is GAGVSQSPSNKVTEKGKDVELRCDPISGHTALYWYRQSLGQGLEFLIYFQGNSAPDKSGLPSDRFSAERTGGSVSTLTIQRTQQEDSAVYLCASRLAGGPTTYEQYFGPGTRLTVT.

The chain links TRBV6-2 or TRBV6-3 to TRBJ1-2, with a tentative D call TRBD1 (5 bases). Per germline, CDR1 MNHEY and CDR2 SVGEGT. There are 14 residues in the CDR3. Trimming stripped 3 bases from V and 0 bases from J, with 8 bases between. This CDR3 reads CASSYGGSNYGYTF. The CDR3 DNA follows: TGTGCCAGCAGTTATGGGGGTTCTAACTATGGCTACACCTTC.

This clone was seen at least ten times. The chain employs TRBV5-1 and TRBJ2-5; 14 bases fit TRBD2. The CDR3 is 15 residues long. Trimming cost V 7 bases and J 12 bases; bases outside gene matches: 14. Germline CDR1 is SGHRS and CDR2 is YFSETQ. CDR3 sequence reads: CASRNEPGLAGVEYF. The CDR3 DNA reads as TGCGCCAGCCGAAACGAGCCGGGACTAGCGGGGGTAGAGTACTTC.

The chain recombines TRBV27 with TRBJ2-2; TRBD1 agrees at 11 bases. The CDR3 covers 17 residues. V lost 3 bases to trimming and J lost 6 bases; unmatched junction nucleotides: 9. Germline V gene lookup returns CDR1 MNHEY and CDR2 SMNVEV (reference sequence). The CDR3 spells CASSLVGQGAKAGELFF. CDR3 coding DNA: TGTGCCAGCAGTTTGGTCGGACAGGGGGCTAAGGCCGGGGAGCTGTTTTTT.

This chain connects TRBV27 to TRBJ1-2; 7 positions match TRBD1. The V and J ends lost 5 bases and 3 bases, in that order; junction bases with no gene match: 3. Looked up from germline, CDR1 is MNHEY and CDR2 is SMNVEV (reference sequence). CDR3 length: 13 residues. CDR3 sequence reads: CASSRTGHYGYTF. The CDR3 DNA follows: TGTGCCAGCAGTCGGACAGGCCACTATGGCTACACCTTC.

This clone appeared a single time. V gene TRBV5-4 combines with J gene TRBJ2-7; D is possibly TRBD1 or TRBD2 (6 bases each). Germline V gene data show CDR1 as SGHNT and CDR2 as YYREEE (reference sequence). The CDR3 runs to 13 residues. Trimming stripped 3 bases from V and 6 bases from J, with 13 bases between. CDR3 loop: CASSSWGAVEQYF. The DNA for the CDR3 is TGTGCCAGCAGCTCCTGGGGGGCAGTCGAGCAGTACTTC.

The CDR3 region is CASGFQSGTGELFF. In DNA form, the CDR3 reads TGTGCTAGTGGTTTCCAATCAGGGACCGGGGAGCTGTTTTTT. This chain uses TRBV12-5 with TRBJ2-2; tentatively, D is TRBD1 (5 bases). Trimming removed 3 bases from V and 5 bases from J, with 10 bases in between. CDR3 length: 14 residues. From germline, CDR1 is LGHNT and CDR2 FRNRAP.

The chain combines TRBV4-3 with TRBJ2-2; D is undetermined. Germline V CDR1 and CDR2: LGHNA, YSLEER. Trimming stripped 1 base from V and 7 bases from J, with 10 bases between. CDR3 size: 14 residues. The CDR3 loop reads CASSQVSEYGELFF. The DNA for the CDR3 is TGCGCCAGCAGCCAAGTTTCGGAGTACGGGGAGCTGTTTTTT.

The count of this clone is one. J is TRBJ2-1 and V is TRBV5-4; the D is unclear. The CDR3 has 13 amino acids. The germline gives CDR1 SGHNT, CDR2 YYREEE (reference sequence). V was trimmed by 0 bases and J by 4 bases, leaving 5 bases between them. CDR3 in amino acids: CASSLVGYNEQFF. The CDR3 DNA reads TGTGCCAGCAGCTTGGTAGGGTACAATGAGCAGTTCTTC.

V and J are TRBV18 and TRBJ2-3; possible D gene TRBD2, 6 bases. Germline V gene data show CDR1 as KGHSH and CDR2 as LQKENI. CDR3 length: 17 amino acids. With 4 bases removed from V and 1 base from J, the gap between germline ends came to 18 bases. CDR3: CASSRRRGKEGTDTQYF. As DNA, the CDR3 is TGTGCCAGCTCACGTAGGAGGGGAAAGGAGGGCACAGATACGCAGTATTTT.

This chain connects TRBV19 to TRBJ1-2, with D tentatively TRBD1 (6 bases). The CDR3 has 14 residues. Germline lookup yields CDR1 LNHDA and CDR2 SQIVND (reference sequence). The V end was cut by 5 bases, the J end by 4 bases, with 14 bases between. The CDR3 reads CASSLVQGTYGYTF. CDR3 in DNA: TGTGCCAGTAGTCTAGTACAGGGAACCTATGGCTACACCTTC.

V and J are TRBV4-1 and TRBJ1-2; D is undetermined. With 0 bases removed from V and 0 bases from J, the gap between germline ends came to 8 bases. Per the germline V gene, CDR1 is MGHRA and CDR2 is YSYEKL. The CDR3 is made up of 15 amino acids. The CDR3 DNA reads as TGCGCCAGCAGCCAAGATCCTGTGGCTAACTATGGCTACACCTTC. It codes for CASSQDPVANYGYTF.

The chain uses TRBV3-1 (or the pseudogene TRBV3-2) and TRBJ2-5, with D perhaps TRBD2 (6 bases). Germline loops: CDR1 LGHDT, CDR2 YNNKEL (reference sequence). CDR3 length: 14 residues. Trimming cost V 3 bases and J 1 base, with 9 bases left between them. DNA of the CDR3: TGTGCCAGCAGCCAGGCGGGATCCCAAGAGACCCAGTACTTC. It encodes CASSQAGSQETQYF.

V is TRBV6-5 and J is TRBJ2-6; D is uncertain. The CDR3 runs 13 residues. The V gene's germline CDR1 is MNHEY and CDR2 SVGAGI. V was shortened by 8 bases and J by 4 bases, with 9 bases between the two germline ends. CDR3: CASRTGGANVLTF. CDR3 in DNA: TGTGCCAGCCGTACTGGGGGGGCCAACGTCCTGACTTTC.

This chain connects TRBV15 to TRBJ1-2; D gene ambiguous. Germline loops: CDR1 LNHNV, CDR2 YYDKDF (reference sequence). V was trimmed by 0 bases and J by 7 bases, leaving 21 bases between them. CDR3 size: 17 residues. CDR3 protein: CATSRDMVSLDARGYTF. The DNA of the CDR3 is TGTGCCACCAGCAGAGACATGGTCTCTCTAGATGCGCGTGGCTACACCTTC.

The sample holds one count of this clone. J is TRBJ1-2 and V is TRBV28; TRBD1 aligns across 10 bases. V lost 5 bases to trimming and J lost 7 bases; unmatched junction nucleotides: 7. The germline V gene encodes CDR1 MDHEN and CDR2 SYDVKM. The CDR3 runs 14 residues. CDR3 sequence: CASSPGQGRGGYTF. The DNA of the CDR3 is TGTGCCAGCAGTCCGGGACAGGGGAGGGGTGGCTACACCTTC.